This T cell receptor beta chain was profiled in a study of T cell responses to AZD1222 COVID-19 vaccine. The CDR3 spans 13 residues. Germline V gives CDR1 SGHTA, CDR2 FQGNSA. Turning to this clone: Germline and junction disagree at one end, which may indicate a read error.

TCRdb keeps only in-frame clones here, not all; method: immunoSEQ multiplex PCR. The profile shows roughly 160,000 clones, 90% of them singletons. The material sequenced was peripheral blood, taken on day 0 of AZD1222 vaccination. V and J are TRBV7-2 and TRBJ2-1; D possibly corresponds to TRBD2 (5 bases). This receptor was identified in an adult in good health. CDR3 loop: CASSLAPYNEQFF. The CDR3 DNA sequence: TGTGCCAGCAGCCTAGCCCCCTACAATGAGCAGTTCTTC.